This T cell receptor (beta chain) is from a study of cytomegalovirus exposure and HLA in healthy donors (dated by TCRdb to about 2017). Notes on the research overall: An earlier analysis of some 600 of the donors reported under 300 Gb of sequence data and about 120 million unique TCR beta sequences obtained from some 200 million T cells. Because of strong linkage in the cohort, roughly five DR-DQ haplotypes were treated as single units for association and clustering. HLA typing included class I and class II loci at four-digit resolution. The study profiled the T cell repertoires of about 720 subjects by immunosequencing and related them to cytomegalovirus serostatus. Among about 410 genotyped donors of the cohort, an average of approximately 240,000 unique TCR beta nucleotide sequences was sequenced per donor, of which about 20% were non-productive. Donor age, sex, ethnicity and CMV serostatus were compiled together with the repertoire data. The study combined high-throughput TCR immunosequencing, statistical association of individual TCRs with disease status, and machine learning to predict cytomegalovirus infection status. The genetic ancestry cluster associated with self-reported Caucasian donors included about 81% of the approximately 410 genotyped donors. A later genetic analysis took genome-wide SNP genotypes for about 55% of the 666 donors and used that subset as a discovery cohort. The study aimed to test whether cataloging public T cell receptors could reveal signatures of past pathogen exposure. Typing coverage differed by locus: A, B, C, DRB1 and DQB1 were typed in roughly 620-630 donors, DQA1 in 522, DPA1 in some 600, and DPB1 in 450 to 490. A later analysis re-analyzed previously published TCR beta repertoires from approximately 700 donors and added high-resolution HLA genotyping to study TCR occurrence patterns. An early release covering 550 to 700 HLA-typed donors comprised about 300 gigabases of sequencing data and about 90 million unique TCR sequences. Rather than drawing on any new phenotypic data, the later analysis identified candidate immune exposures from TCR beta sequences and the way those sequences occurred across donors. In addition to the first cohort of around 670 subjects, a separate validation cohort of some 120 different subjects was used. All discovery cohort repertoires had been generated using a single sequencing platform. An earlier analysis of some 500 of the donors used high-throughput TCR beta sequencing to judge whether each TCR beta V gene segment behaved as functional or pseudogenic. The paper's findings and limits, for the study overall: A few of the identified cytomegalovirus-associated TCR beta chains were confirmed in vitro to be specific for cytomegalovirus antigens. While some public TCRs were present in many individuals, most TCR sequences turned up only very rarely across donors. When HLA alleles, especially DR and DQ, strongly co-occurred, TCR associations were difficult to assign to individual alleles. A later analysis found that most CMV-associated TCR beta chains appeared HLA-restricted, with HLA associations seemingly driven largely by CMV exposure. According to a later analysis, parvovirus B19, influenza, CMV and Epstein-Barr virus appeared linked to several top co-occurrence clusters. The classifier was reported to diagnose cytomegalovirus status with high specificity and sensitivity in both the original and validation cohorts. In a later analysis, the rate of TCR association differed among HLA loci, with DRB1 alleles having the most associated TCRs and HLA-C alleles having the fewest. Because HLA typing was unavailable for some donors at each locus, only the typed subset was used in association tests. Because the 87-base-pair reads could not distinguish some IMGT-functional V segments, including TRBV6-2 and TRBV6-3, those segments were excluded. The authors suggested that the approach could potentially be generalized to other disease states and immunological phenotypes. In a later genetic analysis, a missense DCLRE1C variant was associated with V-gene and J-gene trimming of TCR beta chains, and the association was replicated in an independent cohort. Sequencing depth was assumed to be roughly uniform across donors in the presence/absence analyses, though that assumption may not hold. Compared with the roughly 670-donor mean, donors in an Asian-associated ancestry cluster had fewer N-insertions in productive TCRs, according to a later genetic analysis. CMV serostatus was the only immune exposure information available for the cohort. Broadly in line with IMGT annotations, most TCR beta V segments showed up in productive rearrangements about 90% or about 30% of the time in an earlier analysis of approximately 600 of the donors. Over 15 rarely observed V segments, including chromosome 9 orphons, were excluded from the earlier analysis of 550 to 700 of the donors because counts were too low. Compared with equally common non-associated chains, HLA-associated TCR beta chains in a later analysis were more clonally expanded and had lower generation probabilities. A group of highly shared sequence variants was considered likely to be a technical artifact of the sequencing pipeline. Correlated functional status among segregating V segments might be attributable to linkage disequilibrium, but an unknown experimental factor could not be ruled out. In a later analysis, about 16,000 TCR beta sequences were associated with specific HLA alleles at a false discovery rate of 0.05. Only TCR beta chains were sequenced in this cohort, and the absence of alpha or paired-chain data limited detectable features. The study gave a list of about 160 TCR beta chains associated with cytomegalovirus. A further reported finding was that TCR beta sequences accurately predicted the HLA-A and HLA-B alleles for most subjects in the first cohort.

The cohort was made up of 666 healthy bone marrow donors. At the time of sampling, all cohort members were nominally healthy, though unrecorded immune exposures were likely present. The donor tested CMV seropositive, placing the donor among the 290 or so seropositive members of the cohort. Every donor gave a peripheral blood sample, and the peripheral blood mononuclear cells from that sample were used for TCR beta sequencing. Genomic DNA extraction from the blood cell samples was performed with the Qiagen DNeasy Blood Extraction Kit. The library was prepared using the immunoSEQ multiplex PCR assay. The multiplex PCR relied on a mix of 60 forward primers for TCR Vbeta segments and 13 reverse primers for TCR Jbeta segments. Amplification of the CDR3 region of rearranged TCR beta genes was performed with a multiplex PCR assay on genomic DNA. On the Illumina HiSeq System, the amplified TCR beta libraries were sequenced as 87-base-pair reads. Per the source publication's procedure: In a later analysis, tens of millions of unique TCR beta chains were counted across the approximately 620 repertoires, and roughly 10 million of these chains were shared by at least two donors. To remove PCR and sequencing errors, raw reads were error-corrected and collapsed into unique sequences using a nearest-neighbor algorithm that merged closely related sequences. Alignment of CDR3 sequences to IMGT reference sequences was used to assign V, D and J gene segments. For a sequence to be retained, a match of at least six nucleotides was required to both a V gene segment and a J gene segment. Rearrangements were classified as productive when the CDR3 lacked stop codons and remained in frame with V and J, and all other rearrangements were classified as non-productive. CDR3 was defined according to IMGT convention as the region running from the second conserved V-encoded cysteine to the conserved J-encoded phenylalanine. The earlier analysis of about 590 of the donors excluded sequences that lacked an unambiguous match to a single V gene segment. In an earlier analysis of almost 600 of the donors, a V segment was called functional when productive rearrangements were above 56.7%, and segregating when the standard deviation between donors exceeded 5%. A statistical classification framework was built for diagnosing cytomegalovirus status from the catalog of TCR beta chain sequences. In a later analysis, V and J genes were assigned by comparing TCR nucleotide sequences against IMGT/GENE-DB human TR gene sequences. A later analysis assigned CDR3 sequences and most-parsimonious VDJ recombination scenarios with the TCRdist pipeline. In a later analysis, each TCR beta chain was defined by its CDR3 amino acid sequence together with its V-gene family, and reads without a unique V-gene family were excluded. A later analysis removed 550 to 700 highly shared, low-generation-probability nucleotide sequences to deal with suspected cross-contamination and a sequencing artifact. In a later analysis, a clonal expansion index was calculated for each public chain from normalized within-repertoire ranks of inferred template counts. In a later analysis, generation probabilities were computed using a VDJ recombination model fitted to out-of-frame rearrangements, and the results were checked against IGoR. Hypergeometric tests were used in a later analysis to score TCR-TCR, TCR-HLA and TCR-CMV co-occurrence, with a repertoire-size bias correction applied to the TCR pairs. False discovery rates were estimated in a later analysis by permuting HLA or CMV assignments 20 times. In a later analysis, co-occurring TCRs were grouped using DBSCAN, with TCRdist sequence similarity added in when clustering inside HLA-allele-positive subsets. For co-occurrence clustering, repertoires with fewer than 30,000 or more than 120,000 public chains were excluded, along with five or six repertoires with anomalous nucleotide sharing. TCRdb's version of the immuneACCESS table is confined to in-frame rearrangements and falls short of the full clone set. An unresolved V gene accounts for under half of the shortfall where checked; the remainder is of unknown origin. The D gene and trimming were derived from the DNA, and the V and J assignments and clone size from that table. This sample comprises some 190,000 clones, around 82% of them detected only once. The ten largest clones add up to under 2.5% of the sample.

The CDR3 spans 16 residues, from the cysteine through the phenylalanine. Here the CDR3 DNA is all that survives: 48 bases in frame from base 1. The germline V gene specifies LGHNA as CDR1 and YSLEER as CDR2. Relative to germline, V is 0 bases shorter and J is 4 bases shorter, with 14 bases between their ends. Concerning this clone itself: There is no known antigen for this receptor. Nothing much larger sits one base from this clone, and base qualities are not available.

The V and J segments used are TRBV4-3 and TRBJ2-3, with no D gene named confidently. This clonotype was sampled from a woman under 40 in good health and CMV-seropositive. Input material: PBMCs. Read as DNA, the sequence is TGCGCCAGCAGCCAAGATGCTGGTGGCCACCCAGATACGCAGTATTTT. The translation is CASSQDAGGHPDTQYF.